The subject of this entry is one T cell receptor beta chain. The data were taken from a study of shared clonotypes between healthy human individuals. Some clones are missing from TCRdb's copy, which holds only in-frame ones; the method was immunoSEQ multiplex PCR. The sample lists around 1.9 million clones, around 95% occurring once. The V gene lost 6 bases and the J gene lost 5 bases, with 14 bases spanning the gap. The CDR3 is 13 residues long. Germline V CDR1 and CDR2: MDHEN, SYDVKM. CD45RO-negative cells were positively selected for CCR7, leaving out terminally differentiated effector memory CD45RA+ cells.

V and J are TRBV28 and TRBJ2-7; TRBD2 is a possible D gene (5 bases). The sequenced material came from naive CD8+ T cells from PBMCs. The source of this sequence is a man aged 18 to 30 in good health. Some clones in this sample may be carry-over from other donors' samples. The CDR3 coding sequence is TGTGCCAGCAGATGGGAGCTAAGCCACGAGCAGTACTTC. Translated: CASRWELSHEQYF.